This T cell receptor beta chain was recovered during a study of identical twins. Template switching added a universal primer binding site, and final cDNA carried unique molecular identifiers. From the 5' RACE reads, TCRdb called clonotypes with MiXCR, one entry per CDR3 protein. This repertoire shows approximately 550,000 distinct CDR3 sequences, approximately 20% found once; its top ten account for around 0.5%. Study-level findings and limits: Out-of-frame TCR alpha sharing in monozygotic twins exceeded recombination model predictions. Not following the same donors, the study drew its conclusions from cross-sectional statistical analysis.

Trimming removed 5 bases at V and 2 bases at J, with 6 bases between. This CDR3 is 13 amino acids long. Germline lookup yields CDR1 SGHTA and CDR2 FQGNSA. This clonotype was seen more than once but under ten times. Antigen specificity is unknown. This sample was also put to use in a study of yellow fever vaccine responses in identical twins.

Specimen: CD4+ T cells sorted from blood. The chain links TRBV7-2 to TRBJ2-2; D gene unclear. The sequence was collected from a young woman in good health. CDR3 in amino acids: CASSRINTGELFF. As DNA, the CDR3 is TGTGCCAGCAGCCGAATAAACACCGGGGAGCTGTTTTTT. The full variable domain, completed using reference TRBV7-2 and TRBJ2-2, is GAGVSQSPSNKVTEKGKDVELRCDPISGHTALYWYRQSLGQGLEFLIYFQGNSAPDKSGLPSDRFSAERTGGSVSTLTIQRTQQEDSAVYLCASSRINTGELFFGEGSRLTVL.